Below are 28 T cell receptor beta chains sequenced from a single sample in a study of beta chain features in type 1 diabetes (dated by TCRdb to the late 2010s). Library preparation employed the immunoSEQ multiplex PCR assay. The entire isolated RNA was reverse transcribed using the High Capacity cDNA Reverse Transcription Kit, and thus expressed TCRB transcripts were sequenced. This is the immuneACCESS table as TCRdb keeps it, with only in-frame sequences that have V and J called. A part of the clones is gone; compared with another copy, unresolved V genes explain less than half, and the rest is unexplained. This sample lists about 740,000 clones; roughly 12% were detected once. 0.022% of the sample comes from the top ten. These TCRs are of unknown antigen specificity. What the work shows at the level of the full study, not this receptor alone: A moderate but significant shortening of TCRB CDR3 length was observed in type 1 diabetes patients in all four CD4+ subsets.

Sequencing input: naive CD4+ T cells from blood. The sample's cell subset or site label, in plain terms: true naive CD4+ T cells. Receptors originate from a man aged 18 to 35 with type 1 diabetes.

This clone showed up just a few times. The V and J genes are TRBV6-6 and TRBJ2-1; D possibly uses TRBD1 or TRBD2 (5 bases each). This CDR3 has 12 amino acids. Germline-derived CDR1 and CDR2 are MNHNY and SVGAGI (reference sequence). V was clipped by 6 bases and J by 8 bases, with 11 bases between them. The CDR3 is CASSYGTDEQFF. CDR3 in DNA: TGTGCCAGCAGCTATGGGACCGATGAGCAGTTCTTC.

This clone appeared a few times. The CDR3 bases are TGTGCCAGTAGCTCGACAGGGTTAGGGCCTGAAGCTTTCTTT. It codes for CASSSTGLGPEAFF. The rearrangement uses TRBV19 and TRBJ1-1, with 7 bases lining up with TRBD1. Trimming took 6 bases from V and 6 from J; bases not matched to a gene: 10. This CDR3 has 14 residues. CDR1 and CDR2 from the germline V gene are LNHDA and SQIVND (reference sequence). Full variable domain (remainder filled in from reference TRBV19 and TRBJ1-1): DGGITQSPKYLFRKEGQNVTLSCEQNLNHDAMYWYRQDPGQGLRLIYYSQIVNDFQKGDIAEGYSVSREKKESFPLTVTSAQKNPTAFYLCASSSTGLGPEAFFGQGTRLTVV.

The gene calls are TRBV5-6 and TRBJ2-7; D gene ambiguous. Trimming took 1 base from V and 4 from J, leaving 15 bases between them. Germline-derived CDR1 and CDR2 are SGHDT and YYEEEE. This CDR3 contains 15 residues. This CDR3 reads CASSLTATLGYEQYF. Here the CDR3 DNA reads TGTGCCAGCAGCTTGACAGCGACCCTTGGGTACGAGCAGTACTTC.

This clone showed up just a few times. The rearrangement uses TRBV6-6 and TRBJ2-7; D is perhaps TRBD1 (6 bases). The V gene's germline CDR1 is MNHNY and CDR2 SVGAGI (reference sequence). This CDR3 has 16 amino acids. V dropped 2 bases and J dropped 2 bases, with 16 bases sitting between them. The CDR3 loop is CASSYHGQLRTYEQYF. The CDR3 region has the DNA TGTGCCAGCAGTTACCACGGACAGCTTAGGACCTACGAGCAGTACTTC.

V is TRBV7-2 and J is TRBJ2-3, with 13 bases aligning to TRBD2. Germline lookup yields CDR1 SGHTA and CDR2 FQGNSA. The CDR3 runs 17 residues. J gave up 5 bases and V 5 bases, and 10 bases lay outside the gene matches. The CDR3 here is CASSRRLAGGSGDTQYF. In DNA, the CDR3 is TGTGCCAGCAGCCGAAGACTAGCGGGGGGTAGCGGAGATACGCAGTATTTT.

This chain uses TRBV27 with TRBJ2-7; a possible D gene is TRBD1 (6 bases). The germline CDR1 and CDR2 sequences are MNHEY and SMNVEV (reference sequence). There are 16 residues in the CDR3. V was clipped by 6 bases and J by 2 bases, with 20 bases between them. The CDR3 region has the DNA TGTGCCAGCAGCCAAACAGGGCTAGGGGCCGCCTACGAGCAGTACTTC. Amino acids: CASSQTGLGAAYEQYF.

DNA of the CDR3: TGTGCCAGCACTGAACAGGGGGCCGAGACCCAGTACTTC. Encoded protein: CASTEQGAETQYF. The chain links TRBV7-6 to TRBJ2-5, with TRBD1 identical over 9 bases. Trimming at V came to 7 bases and at J to 5 bases, leaving 5 bases not matched to a gene. The CDR3 has 13 amino acids. Germline V gene lookup returns CDR1 SGHVS and CDR2 FNYEAQ. Complete variable domain (other parts from reference TRBV7-6 and TRBJ2-5): GAGVSQSPRYKVTKRGQDVALRCDPISGHVSLYWYRQALGQGPEFLTYFNYEAQQDKSGLPNDRFSAERPEGSISTLTIQRTEQRDSAMYRCASTEQGAETQYFGPGTRLLVL.

This clone was detected only a few times. This sample also contains other DNA sequences that code for the same CDR3. The gene calls are TRBV5-1 and TRBJ2-3; D unclear. Looked up from germline, CDR1 is SGHRS and CDR2 is YFSETQ. Trimming stripped 0 bases from V and 2 bases from J, with 7 bases between. The CDR3 runs to 14 residues. The CDR3 nucleotides are TGCGCCAGCAGCTTGGAACCAAACACAGATACGCAGTATTTT. Its translation: CASSLEPNTDTQYF.

This sequence joins TRBV19 and TRBJ2-6; D remains ambiguous. Germline V CDR1 and CDR2: LNHDA, SQIVND (reference sequence). V lost 7 bases and J 0 bases, leaving 4 bases between the germline ends. This CDR3 has 13 amino acids. The CDR3 reads CASKSSGANVLTF. The CDR3, as DNA: TGTGCCAGTAAAAGCTCTGGGGCCAACGTCCTGACTTTC.

The chain recombines TRBV28 with TRBJ2-3, with 12 bases that match TRBD2. V gave up 8 bases and J gave up 1 base; unmatched junction bases: 13. CDR1 is MDHEN, CDR2 SYDVKM, per germline. The CDR3 is made up of 18 amino acids. This CDR3 reads CASGILAGGSSRTDTQYF. The DNA for the CDR3 is TGTGCCAGCGGAATACTAGCGGGGGGCTCATCCCGCACAGATACGCAGTATTTT.

Only a few counts were recorded for this clone. This chain connects TRBV25-1 to TRBJ1-5, with D hard to call. The CDR3 covers 13 residues. Germline-derived CDR1 and CDR2 are MGHDK and SYGVNS. The ends were cut back, 4 bases at V and 0 bases at J, with 4 bases in the middle. The DNA of the CDR3 is TGTGCCAGCAGTGGGAGTAGCAATCAGCCCCAGCATTTT. Its protein product is CASSGSSNQPQHF.

The sample holds a few counts of this clone. This chain uses TRBV27 with TRBJ2-6, with D possibly TRBD2 on 6 matching bases. Germline V gene data show CDR1 as MNHEY and CDR2 as SMNVEV (reference sequence). V was trimmed by 5 bases and J by 2 bases, leaving 16 bases between them. This CDR3 contains 17 residues. The CDR3 region is CASSPSGGRPGANVLTF. The CDR3 nucleotides are TGTGCCAGCAGTCCCTCTGGAGGGCGGCCTGGGGCCAACGTCCTGACTTTC.

This clone was seen more than once but under ten times. The CDR3 loop is CASSPYTSSNSYEQYF. In nucleotides, the CDR3 is TGTGCCAGCTCACCTTACACCAGCTCTAACTCCTACGAGCAGTACTTC. The chain recombines TRBV18 with TRBJ2-7; D gene unclear. Germline lookup yields CDR1 KGHSH and CDR2 LQKENI. The CDR3 runs 16 residues. Between the trimmed V and J ends, which lost 3 bases and 0 bases, there was a span of 15 bases.

This clone was counted between two and nine times. The J gene is TRBJ2-7, the V gene TRBV30, with D perhaps TRBD1 (6 bases). The CDR3 loop spans 14 amino acids. The V end lost 0 bases, the J end lost 3 bases, and 12 bases lay between the germline ends. In germline, CDR1 is GTSNPN, CDR2 SVGIG (reference sequence). The CDR3 nucleotides are TGTGCCTGGAGTGTACCTGGGGGCGGCTACGAGCAGTACTTC. It encodes CAWSVPGGGYEQYF.

In its sample, this clone was seen a few times. The gene calls are TRBV30 and TRBJ2-3; the D is unclear. The germline V gene has CDR1 GTSNPN and CDR2 SVGIG (reference sequence). V was shortened by 0 bases and J by 3 bases, with 13 bases between the two germline ends. This CDR3 has 15 residues. This CDR3 reads CAWSVGLLGTDTQYF. The CDR3 DNA is TGTGCCTGGAGTGTAGGGCTCTTGGGGACAGATACGCAGTATTTT.

The chain is built from TRBV29-1 and TRBJ2-5; perhaps D is TRBD1 or TRBD2 (5 bases each). The CDR3 has 13 amino acids. Trimming took 1 base from V and 1 from J, leaving 7 bases between them. The germline V gene encodes CDR1 SQVTM and CDR2 ANQGSEA. CDR3 sequence reads: CSVEGGSQETQYF. The CDR3 nucleotides read TGCAGCGTTGAAGGGGGGTCCCAAGAGACCCAGTACTTC.

A few counts support this clone. The rearrangement joins TRBV16 to TRBJ1-2, with 7 bases matching TRBD1. V lost 0 bases, J lost 4 bases, and 5 bases stayed unmatched. Germline CDR1 and CDR2: KGHSY and FQNENV. The CDR3 consists of 15 residues. Written as DNA, the CDR3 is TGTGCCAGCAGCCAATCAGGACAGGATGGCTATGGCTACACCTTC. Translation: CASSQSGQDGYGYTF.

The chain employs TRBV30 and TRBJ2-5; 7 bases map to TRBD1. The tail of the sequence fits TRBJ2-7 better, so the J call may be wrong. The CDR3 contains 15 residues. Germline V gene data show CDR1 as GTSNPN and CDR2 as SVGIG (reference sequence). DNA for the CDR3: TGTGCCTCCTCCGGGACAGAAAAATCTTTCTACGAGCAGTACTTC. As protein: CASSGTEKSFYEQYF.

This clone was detected only a few times. This chain joins TRBV27 and TRBJ1-1, with D possibly TRBD1 on 5 matching bases. V was pared by 6 bases and J by 1 base, with 15 bases between. CDR1 is MNHEY, CDR2 SMNVEV, per germline (reference sequence). The CDR3 contains 15 residues. The DNA for the CDR3 is TGTGCCAGCAGCCGCATCACTACAGGGAACACTGAAGCTTTCTTT. Amino acid sequence: CASSRITTGNTEAFF.

This chain connects TRBV28 to TRBJ2-7, with 7 bases lining up with TRBD2. The CDR3 covers 14 residues. J was trimmed by 6 bases and V by 6 bases; bases with no gene match: 11. Germline CDR1 reads MDHEN; CDR2 reads SYDVKM. As DNA, the CDR3 is TGTGCCAGCAGAATGACTAGCTCCCACTCCGAGCAGTACTTC. It encodes CASRMTSSHSEQYF.

This clone was seen a handful of times. The chain is built from TRBV7-3 and TRBJ2-1; TRBD2 aligns across 10 bases. The germline V gene encodes CDR1 SGHTA and CDR2 FQGTGA. The trim removed 5 bases at V and 4 bases at J, leaving 5 bases unmatched. The CDR3 totals 15 residues. The CDR3: CASSPLAGEYNEQFF. In DNA, the CDR3 is TGTGCCAGCAGCCCTCTAGCGGGGGAATACAATGAGCAGTTCTTC. Using reference TRBV7-3 and TRBJ2-1 for the parts outside the CDR3, the full variable domain is GAGVSQTPSNKVTEKGKYVELRCDPISGHTALYWYRQSLGQGPEFLIYFQGTGAADDSGLPNDRFFAVRPEGSVSTLKIQRTERGDSAVYLCASSPLAGEYNEQFFGPGTRLTVL.

Only a few counts were recorded for this clone. The chain couples TRBV5-4 to TRBJ2-5; TRBD2 matches 12 bases. This CDR3 region has 18 residues. Unmatched junction bases numbered 15, after V lost 4 bases and J lost 5 bases. CDR1 SGHNT and CDR2 YYREEE come from the germline V gene (reference sequence). The DNA for the CDR3 is TGTGCCAGCAGCCGGCGGACTAGCGGGGCCTCGCGGGGGGAGACCCAGTACTTC. As protein: CASSRRTSGASRGETQYF.

The chain has TRBV30 and TRBJ1-1; D is undetermined. V was trimmed by 1 base and J by 4 bases, leaving 7 bases between them. This CDR3 is built from 12 residues. Germline CDR1 and CDR2: GTSNPN and SVGIG (reference sequence). CDR3 coding DNA: TGTGCCTGGAGTGGGCAGGCCACTGAAGCTTTCTTT. This translates into CAWSGQATEAFF.

This clone was recorded a few times. The chain recombines TRBV4-1 with TRBJ2-3; the D gene could be TRBD1 or TRBD2 (5 bases each). Germline V gives CDR1 MGHRA, CDR2 YSYEKL. V lost 8 bases to trimming and J lost 4 bases, with 19 bases between them. This CDR3 spans 15 amino acids. The CDR3 nucleotides are TGCGCCAGCGGGGATTGGGAAAGGGGAGCAGATACGCAGTATTTT. Translated: CASGDWERGADTQYF.

The chain uses TRBV2 and TRBJ1-1; the D gene is possibly TRBD1 (5 bases). The CDR3 is 13 amino acids. CDR1 SNHLY and CDR2 FYNNEI come from the germline V gene. The V and J ends lost 7 bases and 1 base respectively, with 10 bases between them. CDR3 sequence reads: CASTQGSNTEAFF. DNA of the CDR3: TGTGCCAGCACCCAGGGTTCGAACACTGAAGCTTTCTTT.

Remarks on this clone: The sample holds other DNA sequences that translate to the same CDR3. The chain carries TRBV7-9 and TRBJ2-7; D gene uncertain. CDR1 and CDR2 (germline): SEHNR, FQNEAQ (reference sequence). CDR3 length: 14 amino acids. V shed 5 bases and J shed 0 bases, with 11 bases lying between them. CDR3 loop: CASSPTGSSYEQYF. In DNA, the CDR3 is TGTGCCAGCAGCCCCACGGGCAGCTCCTACGAGCAGTACTTC.

Comments on this clone: In the same sample, other DNA sequences code for this CDR3. V usage is TRBV30 and J usage is TRBJ2-3; D is unresolved. Germline loops: CDR1 GTSNPN, CDR2 SVGIG (reference sequence). Deletions cut 1 base from V and 0 bases from J, with 8 bases between. This CDR3 is built from 14 residues. In DNA form, the CDR3 reads TGTGCCTGGAGTGGAGGAGTAAGCACAGATACGCAGTATTTT. Translating gives CAWSGGVSTDTQYF.

CDR3 DNA: TGTGCCAGCAGTGAACAGGGCTCGAACACTGAAGCTTTCTTT. Protein product: CASSEQGSNTEAFF. This chain links TRBV2 with TRBJ1-1; perhaps TRBD1 as D (5 bases). The CDR3 runs 14 residues. The germline CDR1 and CDR2 sequences are SNHLY and FYNNEI. Trimming stripped 2 bases from V and 1 base from J, with 8 bases between.